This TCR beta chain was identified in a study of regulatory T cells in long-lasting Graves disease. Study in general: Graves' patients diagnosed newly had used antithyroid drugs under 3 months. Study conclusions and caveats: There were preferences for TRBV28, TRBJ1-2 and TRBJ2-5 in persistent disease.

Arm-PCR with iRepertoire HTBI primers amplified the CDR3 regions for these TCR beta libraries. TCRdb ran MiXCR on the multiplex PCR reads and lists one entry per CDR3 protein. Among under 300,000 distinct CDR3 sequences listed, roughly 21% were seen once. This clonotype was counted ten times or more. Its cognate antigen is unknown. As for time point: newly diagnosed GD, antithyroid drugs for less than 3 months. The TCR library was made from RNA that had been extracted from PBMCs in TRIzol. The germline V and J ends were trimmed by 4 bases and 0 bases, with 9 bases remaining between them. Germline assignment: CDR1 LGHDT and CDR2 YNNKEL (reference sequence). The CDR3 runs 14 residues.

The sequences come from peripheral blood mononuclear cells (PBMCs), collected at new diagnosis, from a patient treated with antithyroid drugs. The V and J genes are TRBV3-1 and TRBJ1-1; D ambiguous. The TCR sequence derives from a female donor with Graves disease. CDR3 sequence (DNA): TGTGCCAGCAGCCCCCGACACATGAACACTGAAGCTTTCTTT. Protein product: CASSPRHMNTEAFF.